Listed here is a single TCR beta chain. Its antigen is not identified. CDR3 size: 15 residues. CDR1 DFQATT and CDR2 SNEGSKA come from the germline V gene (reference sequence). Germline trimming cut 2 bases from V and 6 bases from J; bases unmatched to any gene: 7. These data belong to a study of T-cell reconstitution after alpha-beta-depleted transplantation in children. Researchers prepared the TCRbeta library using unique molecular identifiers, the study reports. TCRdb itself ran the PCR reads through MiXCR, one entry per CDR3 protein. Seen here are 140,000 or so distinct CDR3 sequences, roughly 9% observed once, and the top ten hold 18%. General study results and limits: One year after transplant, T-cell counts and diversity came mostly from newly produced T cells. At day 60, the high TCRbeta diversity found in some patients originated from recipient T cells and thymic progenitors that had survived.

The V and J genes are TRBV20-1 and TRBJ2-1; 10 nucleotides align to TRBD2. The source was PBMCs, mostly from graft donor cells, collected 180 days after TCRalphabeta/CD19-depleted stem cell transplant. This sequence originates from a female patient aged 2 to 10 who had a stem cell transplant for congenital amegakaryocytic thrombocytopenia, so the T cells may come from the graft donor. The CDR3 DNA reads TGCAGTGCTAGATCTCAGCGGGAGGGCGTCAATGAGCAGTTCTTC. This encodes CSARSQREGVNEQFF.